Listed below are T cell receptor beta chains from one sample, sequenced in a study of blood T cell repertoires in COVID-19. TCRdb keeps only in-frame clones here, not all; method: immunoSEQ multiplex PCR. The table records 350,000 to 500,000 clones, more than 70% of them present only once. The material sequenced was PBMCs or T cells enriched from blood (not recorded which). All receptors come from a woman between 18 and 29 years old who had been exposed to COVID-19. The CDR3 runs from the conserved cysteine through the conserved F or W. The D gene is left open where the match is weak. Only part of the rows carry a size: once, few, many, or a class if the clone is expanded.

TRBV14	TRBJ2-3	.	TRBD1	TGTGCCAGCAGCCAAGGACAGGGGGAGAGCACAGATACGCAGTATTTT	CASSQGQGESTDTQYF
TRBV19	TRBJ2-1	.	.	TGTGCCAGCACACCCCAGGGTCGGGTCAATGAGCAGTTCTTC	CASTPQGRVNEQFF
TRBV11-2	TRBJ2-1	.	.	TGTGCCAGCAGCTTAGTATCGGGTGAGCAGTTCTTC	CASSLVSGEQFF
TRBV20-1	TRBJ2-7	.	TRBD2	TGCAGTGCTAGTCGTCAAGCGGGAGTAGGAGACGAGCAGTACTTC	CSASRQAGVGDEQYF
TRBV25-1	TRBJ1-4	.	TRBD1	TGTGCCAGCAGTGACCCCAGGACAGGGGGCAGGGGCGGTGAAAAACTGTTTTTT	CASSDPRTGGRGGEKLFF
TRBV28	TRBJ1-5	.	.	TGTGCCAGCAGTTTCCCTAGGTCCTATAGCAATCAGCCCCAGCATTTT	CASSFPRSYSNQPQHF
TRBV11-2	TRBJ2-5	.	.	TGTGCCAGCAGCTTAGATCCTGATGACAGTGATCAAGAGACCCAGTACTTC	CASSLDPDDSDQETQYF
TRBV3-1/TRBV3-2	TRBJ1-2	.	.	TGTGCCAGCCGCACCATTGGGGGGGACTATGGCTACACCTTC	CASRTIGGDYGYTF
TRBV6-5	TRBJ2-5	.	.	TGTGCCAGCAGTTACCAGCGGGTTCAAGAGACCCAGTACTTC	CASSYQRVQETQYF
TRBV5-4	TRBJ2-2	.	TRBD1	TGTGCCAGCAGCCTGGGGACAGGGTGGGCGGCGAACACCGGGGAGCTGTTTTTT	CASSLGTGWAANTGELFF
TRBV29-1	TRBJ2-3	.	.	TGCAGCGTTGAAGATGGGGGGAGAGTCACAGATACGCAGTATTTT	CSVEDGGRVTDTQYF
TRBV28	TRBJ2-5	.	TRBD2	TGTGCCAGCAGTCATGGACTAGCGGGGTCCTCTCTCCAAGAGACCCAGTACTTC	CASSHGLAGSSLQETQYF
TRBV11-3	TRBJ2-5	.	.	TGTGCCAGCAGCCTCCGGGGGCAAGAGACCCAGTACTTC	CASSLRGQETQYF
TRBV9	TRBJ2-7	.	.	TGTGCCAGCAGCGTAGGAGGGTTCACCTACGAGCAGTACTTC	CASSVGGFTYEQYF
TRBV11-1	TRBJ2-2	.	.	TGTGCCAGCAGCTTAGTTCCCCAGGTCGGCGGGGAGCTGTTTTTT	CASSLVPQVGGELFF
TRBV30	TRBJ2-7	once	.	TGTGCCTGGAGGCTCTGGGGACACTCCTACGAGCAGTACTTC	CAWRLWGHSYEQYF
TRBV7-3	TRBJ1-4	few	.	TGTGCCAGCAGCTTAAGGGGGGTGGAAAATGAAAAACTGTTTTTT	CASSLRGVENEKLFF
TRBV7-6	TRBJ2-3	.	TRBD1	TGTGCCAGCAGCTTAGTGGGACAGCCCACAGATACGCAGTATTTT	CASSLVGQPTDTQYF
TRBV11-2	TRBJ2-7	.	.	TGTGCCAGCAGCTTAGACAGAAACGAGCAGTACTTC	CASSLDRNEQYF
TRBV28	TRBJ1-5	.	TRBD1	TGTGCCAGCAGCTCAGGGGGCGCGGGTCCCCAGCATTTT	CASSSGGAGPQHF
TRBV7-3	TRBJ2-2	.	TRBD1	TGTGCCAGCAGCGGGACAGGACTCACCGGGGAGCTGTTTTTT	CASSGTGLTGELFF
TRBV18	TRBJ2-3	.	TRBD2	TGTGCCAGCTCAACCTCTAGCGGGGGAATCACAGATACGCAGTATTTT	CASSTSSGGITDTQYF
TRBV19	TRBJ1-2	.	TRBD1	TGTGCCAGTAGTATGGGACAGGGGGGAATCGGCTATGGCTACACCTTC	CASSMGQGGIGYGYTF
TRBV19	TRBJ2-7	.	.	TGTGCCAGTAGTATTGGGGACTGGAGCTCCTACGAGCAGTACTTC	CASSIGDWSSYEQYF
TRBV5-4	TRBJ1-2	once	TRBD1	TGTGCCAGCAGCTTTGGACAGGGGGCTGAAGGCTACACCTTC	CASSFGQGAEGYTF
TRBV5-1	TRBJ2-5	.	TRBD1	TGCGCCAGCAGCCCGGGACAGAAACAAGAGACCCAGTACTTC	CASSPGQKQETQYF
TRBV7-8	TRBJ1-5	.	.	TGTGCCAGCAGCTTAGACCCAGACAGGTTCAATCAGCCCCAGCATTTT	CASSLDPDRFNQPQHF
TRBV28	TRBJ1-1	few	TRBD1	TGTGCCAGCAGAAGGACAGGGGTGGGCGGCACTGAAGCTTTCTTT	CASRRTGVGGTEAFF
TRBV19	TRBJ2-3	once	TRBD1	TGTGCCAGTAGTATAACAGGGGTTACCACAGATACGCAGTATTTT	CASSITGVTTDTQYF
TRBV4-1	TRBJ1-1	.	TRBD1	TGCGCCAGCAGCCAGATCCCGGGACAGGGGTCTGAAGCTTTCTTT	CASSQIPGQGSEAFF
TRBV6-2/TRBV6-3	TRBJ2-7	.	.	TGTGCCAGCAGTTTGAGCGAGCAGTACTTC	CASSLSEQYF
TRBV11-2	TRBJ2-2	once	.	TGTGCCAGCAGCTTGGGCTTGAACACCGGGGAGCTGTTTTTT	CASSLGLNTGELFF
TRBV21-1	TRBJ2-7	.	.	TGTGCCAACCGGGGGGTTAAGGCAGGGAGCCCTTACGAGCAGTACTTC	CANRGVKAGSPYEQYF
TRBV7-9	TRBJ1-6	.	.	TGTGCCAGCAGCATGGGGAGCTCCTATAATTCACCCCTCCACTTT	CASSMGSSYNSPLHF
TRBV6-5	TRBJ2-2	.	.	TGTGCCAGCAGATGGGGGGGCGACGGGGAGCTGTTTTTT	CASRWGGDGELFF
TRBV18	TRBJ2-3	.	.	TGTGCCAGCTCACCACCCTTGAGCACAGATACGCAGTATTTT	CASSPPLSTDTQYF
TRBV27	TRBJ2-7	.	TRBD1	TGTGCCAGCAGTTTTTTGGACAGGGACGAGCAGTACTTC	CASSFLDRDEQYF
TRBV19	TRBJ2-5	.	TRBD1	TGTGCCAGTAGTATCGGACAGGGGGTGACCCAGTACTTC	CASSIGQGVTQYF
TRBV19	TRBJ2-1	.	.	TGTGCCAGTAGTATCCTAGCTACTAATGAGCAGTTCTTC	CASSILATNEQFF
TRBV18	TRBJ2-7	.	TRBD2	TGTGCCAGCTCACCACCGGCGGGAGGATACGAGCAGTACTTC	CASSPPAGGYEQYF
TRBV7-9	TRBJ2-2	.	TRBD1	TGTGCCAGCAGCTCCTTTGGGACAGCAAACACCGGGGAGCTGTTTTTT	CASSSFGTANTGELFF
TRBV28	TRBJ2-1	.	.	TGTGCCAGCAGTCTGTCTTTCCTCCAGGCTGAGCAGTTCTTC	CASSLSFLQAEQFF
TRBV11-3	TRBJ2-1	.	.	TGTGCCAGCAGCTTAGCTTCAGGATCCAATGAGCAGTTCTTC	CASSLASGSNEQFF
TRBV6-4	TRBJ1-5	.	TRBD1	TGTGCCAGCAGTGACCTAGGACAGGGCATTCAGCCCCAGCATTTT	CASSDLGQGIQPQHF
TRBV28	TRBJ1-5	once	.	TGTGCCAGCAGTCCACCCAGGGTTCGGGATCAGCCCCAGCATTTT	CASSPPRVRDQPQHF
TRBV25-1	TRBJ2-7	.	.	TGTGCCAGCAGTCACATATACGAGCAGTACTTC	CASSHIYEQYF
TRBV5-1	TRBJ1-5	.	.	TGCGCCAGCAGCTTAACCCCGACAGGCCCCAATCAGCCCCAGCATTTT	CASSLTPTGPNQPQHF
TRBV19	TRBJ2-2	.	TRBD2	TGTGCCAGTAGTATATATTCCAGCGGGACGACTGGCGGGGAGCTGTTTTTT	CASSIYSSGTTGGELFF
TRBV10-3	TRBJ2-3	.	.	TGTGCGCAAGGACAGCAGCGCACAGATACGCAGTATTTT	CAQGQQRTDTQYF
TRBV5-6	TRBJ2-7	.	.	TGTGCCAGCAGCTTTGGACATCTCTTCCTCTTC	CASSFGHLFLF